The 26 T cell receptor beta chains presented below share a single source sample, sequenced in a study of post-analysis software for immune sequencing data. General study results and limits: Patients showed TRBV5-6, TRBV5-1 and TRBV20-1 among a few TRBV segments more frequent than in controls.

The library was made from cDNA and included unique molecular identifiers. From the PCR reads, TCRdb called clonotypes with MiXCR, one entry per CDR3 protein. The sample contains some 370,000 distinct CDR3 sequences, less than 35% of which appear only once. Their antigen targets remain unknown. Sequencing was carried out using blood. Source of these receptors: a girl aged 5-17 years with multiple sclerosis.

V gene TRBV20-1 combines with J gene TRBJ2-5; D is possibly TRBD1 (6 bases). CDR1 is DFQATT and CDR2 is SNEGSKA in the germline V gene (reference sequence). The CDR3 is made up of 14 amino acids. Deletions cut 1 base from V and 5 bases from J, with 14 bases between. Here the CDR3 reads CSARAGDVRETQYF. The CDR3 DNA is TGCAGTGCTAGAGCAGGGGACGTGAGGGAGACCCAGTACTTC.

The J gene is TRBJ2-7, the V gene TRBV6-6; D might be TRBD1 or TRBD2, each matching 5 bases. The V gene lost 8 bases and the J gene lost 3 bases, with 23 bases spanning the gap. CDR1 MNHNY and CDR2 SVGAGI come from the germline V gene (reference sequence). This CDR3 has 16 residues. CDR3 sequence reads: CASGTGSPGRIYEQYF. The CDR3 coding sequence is TGTGCCAGCGGAACCGGGTCTCCGGGACGGATCTACGAGCAGTACTTC.

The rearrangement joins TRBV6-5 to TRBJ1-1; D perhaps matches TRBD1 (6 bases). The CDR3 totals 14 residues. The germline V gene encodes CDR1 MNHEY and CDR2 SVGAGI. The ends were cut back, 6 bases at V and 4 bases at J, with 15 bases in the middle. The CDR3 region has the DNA TGTGCCAGCAGCTTTTCAGGGGAGGGCACTGAAGCTTTCTTT. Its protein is CASSFSGEGTEAFF.

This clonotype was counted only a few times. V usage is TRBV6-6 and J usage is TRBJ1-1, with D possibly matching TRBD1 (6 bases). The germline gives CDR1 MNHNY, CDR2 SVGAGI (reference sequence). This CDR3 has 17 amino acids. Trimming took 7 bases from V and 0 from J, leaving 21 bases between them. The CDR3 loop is CASTERGGQTMNTEAFF. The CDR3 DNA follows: TGTGCCAGCACCGAAAGAGGGGGGCAAACAATGAACACTGAAGCTTTCTTT.

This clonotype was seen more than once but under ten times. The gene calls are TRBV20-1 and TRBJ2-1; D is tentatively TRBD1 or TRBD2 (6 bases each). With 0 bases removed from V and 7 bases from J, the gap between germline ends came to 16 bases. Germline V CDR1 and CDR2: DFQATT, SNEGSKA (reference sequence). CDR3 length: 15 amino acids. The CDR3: CSAREAAKGGNEQFF. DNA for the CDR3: TGCAGTGCTAGAGAGGCGGCCAAAGGGGGGAATGAGCAGTTCTTC.

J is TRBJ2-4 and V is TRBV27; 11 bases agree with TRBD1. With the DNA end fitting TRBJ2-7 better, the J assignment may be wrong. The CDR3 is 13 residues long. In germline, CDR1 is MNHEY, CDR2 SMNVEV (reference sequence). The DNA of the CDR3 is TGTGCCAGTAGGGGACAGGGGGGAAACGAGCAGTACTTC. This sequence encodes CASRGQGGNEQYF.

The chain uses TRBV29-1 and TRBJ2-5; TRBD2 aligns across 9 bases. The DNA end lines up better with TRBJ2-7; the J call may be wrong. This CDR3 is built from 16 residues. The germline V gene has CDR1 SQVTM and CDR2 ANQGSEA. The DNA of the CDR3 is TGCAGCGTTGAAAAGGGGGGGCTAGCGGGAACCTACGAGCAGTACTTC. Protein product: CSVEKGGLAGTYEQYF.

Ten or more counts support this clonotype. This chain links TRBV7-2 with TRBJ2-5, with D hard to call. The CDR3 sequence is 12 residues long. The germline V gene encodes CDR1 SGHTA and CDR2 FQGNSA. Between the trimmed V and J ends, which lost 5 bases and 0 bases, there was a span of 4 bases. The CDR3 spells CASSRYQETQYF. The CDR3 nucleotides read TGTGCCAGCAGCCGGTACCAAGAGACCCAGTACTTC.

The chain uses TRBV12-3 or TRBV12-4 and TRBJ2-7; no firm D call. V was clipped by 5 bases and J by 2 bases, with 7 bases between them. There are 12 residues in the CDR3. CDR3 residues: CASSKNPYEQYF. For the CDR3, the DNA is TGTGCCAGCAGTAAAAACCCCTACGAGCAGTACTTC.

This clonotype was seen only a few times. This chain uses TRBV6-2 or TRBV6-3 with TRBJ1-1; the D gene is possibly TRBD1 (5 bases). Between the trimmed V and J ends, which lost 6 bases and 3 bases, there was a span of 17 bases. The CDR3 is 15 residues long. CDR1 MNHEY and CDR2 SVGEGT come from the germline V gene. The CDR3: CASSPIPGTYTEAFF. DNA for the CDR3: TGTGCCAGCAGCCCTATCCCTGGGACCTACACTGAAGCTTTCTTT.

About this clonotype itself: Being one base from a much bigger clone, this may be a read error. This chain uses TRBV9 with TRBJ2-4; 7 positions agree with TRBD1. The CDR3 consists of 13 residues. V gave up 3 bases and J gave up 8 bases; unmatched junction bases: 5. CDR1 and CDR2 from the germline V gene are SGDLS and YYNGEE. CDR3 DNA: TGTGCCAGCAGCGATCACAGGGGTGACATTCAGTACTTC. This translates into CASSDHRGDIQYF.

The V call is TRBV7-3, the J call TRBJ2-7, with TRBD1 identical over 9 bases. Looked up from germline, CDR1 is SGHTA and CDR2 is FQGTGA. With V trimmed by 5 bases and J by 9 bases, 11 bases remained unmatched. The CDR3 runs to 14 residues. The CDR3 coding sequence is TGTGCCAGCAGCCCCGGGACAGGGAATATACGGCAGTACTTC. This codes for CASSPGTGNIRQYF.

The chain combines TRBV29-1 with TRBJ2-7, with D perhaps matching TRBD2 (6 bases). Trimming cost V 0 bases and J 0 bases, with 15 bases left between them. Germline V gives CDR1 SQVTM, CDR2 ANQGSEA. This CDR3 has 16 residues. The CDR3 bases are TGCAGCGTTGAAGATCGGGAGACGGGGAGCTCCTACGAGCAGTACTTC. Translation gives CSVEDRETGSSYEQYF.

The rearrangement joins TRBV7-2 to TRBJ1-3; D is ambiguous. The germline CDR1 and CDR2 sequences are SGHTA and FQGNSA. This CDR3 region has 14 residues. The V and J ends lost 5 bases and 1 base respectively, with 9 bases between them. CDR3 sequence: CASSTGWSGNTIYF. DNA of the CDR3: TGTGCCAGCAGCACGGGGTGGTCTGGAAACACCATATATTTT.

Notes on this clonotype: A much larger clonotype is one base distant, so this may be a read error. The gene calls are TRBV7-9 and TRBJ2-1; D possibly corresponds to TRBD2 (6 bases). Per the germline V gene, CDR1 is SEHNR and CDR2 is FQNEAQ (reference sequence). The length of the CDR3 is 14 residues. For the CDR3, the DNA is TGTCCCAGCAGCTTCTTTACGGGGGTGGATGAGCAGTTCTTC. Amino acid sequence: CPSSFFTGVDEQFF.

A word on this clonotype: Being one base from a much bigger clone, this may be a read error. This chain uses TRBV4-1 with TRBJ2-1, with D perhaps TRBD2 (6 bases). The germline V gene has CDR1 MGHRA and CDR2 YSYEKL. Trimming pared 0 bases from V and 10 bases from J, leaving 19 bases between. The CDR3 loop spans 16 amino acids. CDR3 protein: CASSQDRLARTYEQFF. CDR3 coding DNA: TGCGCCAGCAGCCAAGATCGGCTAGCGAGGACATACGAGCAGTTCTTC.

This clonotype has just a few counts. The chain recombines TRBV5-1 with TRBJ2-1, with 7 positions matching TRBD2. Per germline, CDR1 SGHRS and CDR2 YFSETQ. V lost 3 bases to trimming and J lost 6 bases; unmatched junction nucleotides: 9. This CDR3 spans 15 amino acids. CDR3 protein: CASSSPKGGANEQFF. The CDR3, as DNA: TGCGCCAGCAGCTCCCCGAAGGGAGGGGCCAATGAGCAGTTCTTC.

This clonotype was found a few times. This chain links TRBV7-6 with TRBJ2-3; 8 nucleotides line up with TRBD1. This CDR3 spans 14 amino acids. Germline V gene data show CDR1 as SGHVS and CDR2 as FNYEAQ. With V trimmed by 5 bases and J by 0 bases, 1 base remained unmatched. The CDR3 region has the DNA TGTGCCAGCAGCCGGACAGGGAGCACAGATACGCAGTATTTT. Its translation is CASSRTGSTDTQYF.

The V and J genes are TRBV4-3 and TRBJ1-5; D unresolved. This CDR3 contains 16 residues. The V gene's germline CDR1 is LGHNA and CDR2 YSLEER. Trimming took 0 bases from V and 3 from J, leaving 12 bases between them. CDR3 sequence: CASSQDVYRPNQPQHF. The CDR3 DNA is TGCGCCAGCAGCCAAGATGTGTATAGGCCCAATCAGCCCCAGCATTTT.

CDR3 amino acids: CATSREGGLGVDTDTQYF. Here the CDR3 DNA reads TGTGCCACCAGCAGAGAGGGCGGCTTAGGGGTCGACACAGATACGCAGTATTTT. The V and J genes are TRBV15 and TRBJ2-3; TRBD1 is a possible D gene (5 bases). The ends were cut back, 0 bases at V and 2 bases at J, with 18 bases in the middle. The CDR3 consists of 18 residues. Germline CDR1 reads LNHNV; CDR2 reads YYDKDF (reference sequence).

Here the CDR3 DNA reads TGTGCCAGCAGCTATAAACTACGGACAGTTAACTATGGCTACACCTTC. Its translation is CASSYKLRTVNYGYTF. The rearrangement joins TRBV5-5 to TRBJ1-2; D may be TRBD1 (6 bases). In germline, CDR1 is SGHKS, CDR2 YYEKEE (reference sequence). The V end lost 3 bases, the J end lost 1 base, and 16 bases lay between the germline ends. This CDR3 has 16 amino acids.

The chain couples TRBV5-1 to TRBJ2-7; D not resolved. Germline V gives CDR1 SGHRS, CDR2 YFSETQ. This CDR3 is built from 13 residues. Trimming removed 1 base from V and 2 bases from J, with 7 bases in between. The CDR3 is CASSLNGAYEQYF. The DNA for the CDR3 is TGCGCCAGCAGCTTGAATGGGGCCTACGAGCAGTACTTC.

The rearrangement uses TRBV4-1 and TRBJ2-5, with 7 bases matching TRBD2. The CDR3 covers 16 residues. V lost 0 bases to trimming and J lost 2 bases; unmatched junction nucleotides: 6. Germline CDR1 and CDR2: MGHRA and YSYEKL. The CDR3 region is CASSQDSGTTQETQYF. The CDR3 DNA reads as TGCGCCAGCAGCCAAGACAGCGGGACTACTCAAGAGACCCAGTACTTC.

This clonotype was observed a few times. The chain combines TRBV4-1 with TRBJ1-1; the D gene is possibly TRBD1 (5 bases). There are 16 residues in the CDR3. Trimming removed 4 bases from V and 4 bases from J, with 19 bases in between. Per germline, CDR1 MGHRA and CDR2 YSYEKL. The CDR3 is CASSPNRGRRGTEAFF. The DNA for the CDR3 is TGCGCCAGCAGCCCCAATAGGGGCCGACGGGGCACTGAAGCTTTCTTT.

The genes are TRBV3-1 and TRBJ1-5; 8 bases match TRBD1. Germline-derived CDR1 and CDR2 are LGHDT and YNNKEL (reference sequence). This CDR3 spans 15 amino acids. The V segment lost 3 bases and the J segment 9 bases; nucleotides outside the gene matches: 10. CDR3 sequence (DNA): TGTGCCAGCAGCCAGGGACAGGTGGAGGATCGGCCCCAGCATTTT. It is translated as CASSQGQVEDRPQHF. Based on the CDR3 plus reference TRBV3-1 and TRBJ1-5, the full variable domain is DTAVSQTPKYLVTQMGNDKSIKCEQNLGHDTMYWYKQDSKKFLKIMFSYNNKELIINETVPNRFSPKSPDKAHLNLHINSLELGDSAVYFCASSQGQVEDRPQHFGDGTRLSIL.

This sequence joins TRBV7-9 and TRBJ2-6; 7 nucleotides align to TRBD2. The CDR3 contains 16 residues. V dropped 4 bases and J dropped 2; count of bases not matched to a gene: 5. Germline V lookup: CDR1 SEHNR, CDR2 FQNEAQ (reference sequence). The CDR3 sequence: CASSSGGMAGANVLTF. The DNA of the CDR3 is TGTGCCAGCAGCTCCGGGGGGATGGCTGGGGCCAACGTCCTGACTTTC.